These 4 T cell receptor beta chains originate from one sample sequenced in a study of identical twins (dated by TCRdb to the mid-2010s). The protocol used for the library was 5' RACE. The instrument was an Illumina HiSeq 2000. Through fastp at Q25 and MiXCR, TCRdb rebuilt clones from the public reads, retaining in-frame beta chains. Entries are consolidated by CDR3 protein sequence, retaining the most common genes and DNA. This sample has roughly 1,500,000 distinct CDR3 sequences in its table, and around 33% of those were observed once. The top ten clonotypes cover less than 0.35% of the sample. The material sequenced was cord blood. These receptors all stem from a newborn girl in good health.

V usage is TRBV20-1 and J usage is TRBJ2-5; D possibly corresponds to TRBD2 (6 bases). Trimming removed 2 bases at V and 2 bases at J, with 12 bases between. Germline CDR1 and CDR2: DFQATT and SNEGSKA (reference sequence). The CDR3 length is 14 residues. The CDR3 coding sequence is TGCAGTGCTAGAAGGATGGGGGGACAAGAGACCCAGTACTTC. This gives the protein CSARRMGGQETQYF.

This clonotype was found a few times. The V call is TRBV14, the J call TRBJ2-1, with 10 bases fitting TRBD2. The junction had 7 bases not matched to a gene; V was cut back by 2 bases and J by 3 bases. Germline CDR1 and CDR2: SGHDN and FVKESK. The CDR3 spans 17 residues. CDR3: CASSQRIWTSGYNEQFF. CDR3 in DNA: TGTGCCAGCAGCCAAAGAATTTGGACTAGCGGCTACAATGAGCAGTTCTTC.

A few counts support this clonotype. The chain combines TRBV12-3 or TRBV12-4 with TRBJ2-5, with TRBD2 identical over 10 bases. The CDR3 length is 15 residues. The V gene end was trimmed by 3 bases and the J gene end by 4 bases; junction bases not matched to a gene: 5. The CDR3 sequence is CASSFGSGGRETQYF. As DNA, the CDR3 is TGTGCCAGCAGTTTTGGTAGCGGGGGGAGAGAGACCCAGTACTTC.

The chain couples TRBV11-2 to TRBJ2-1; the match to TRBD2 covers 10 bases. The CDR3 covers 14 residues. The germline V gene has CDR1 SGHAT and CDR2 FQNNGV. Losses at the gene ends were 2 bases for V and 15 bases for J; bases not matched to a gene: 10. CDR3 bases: TGTGCCAGCAGCTTAAGGCCTAGCGGGAGCGATCTGTTCTTC. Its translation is CASSLRPSGSDLFF.